Listed here is a single TCR beta chain. The target antigen is unknown. Among the donors, all were healthy bone marrow donors. Although they were nominally healthy when sampled, donors likely had unrecorded immune exposures. The sample comes from a study of cytomegalovirus exposure and HLA in healthy donors. Study conclusions and caveats: Because they were indistinguishable, some V segments, including TRBV6-2 and TRBV6-3, were excluded.

The CDR3 has 15 amino acids. CDR1 and CDR2 (germline): SGHRS, YFSETQ. J was trimmed by 3 bases and V by 3 bases; bases with no gene match: 9. Amplification used 60 Vbeta primers and 13 Jbeta primers. Some clones are missing from TCRdb's copy, which holds only in-frame ones; the method was immunoSEQ multiplex PCR. The sample has about 170,000 clones; over 60% are singletons. This receptor was taken from a woman aged 45 to 65 in good health and CMV-seropositive. The material sequenced was PBMCs. J is TRBJ2-7 and V is TRBV5-1; 7 bases map to TRBD2. For the CDR3, the DNA is TGCGCCAGCAGCTCCTCACTAGCGACTGGCTACGAGCAGTACTTC. It encodes CASSSSLATGYEQYF.